A few counts support the clone carrying this TCR beta chain. With 2 bases clipped from V and 2 bases from J, the junction kept 3 bases outside the gene matches. CDR1 is SGDLS, CDR2 YYNGEE, per germline. The CDR3 runs to 15 residues. The sample comes from a study of blood T cell repertoires in COVID-19. Per the study methods: From reference gene primer amplification, estimates of nucleated cell counts were derived. Sequencing was performed with immunoSEQ multiplex PCR; in TCRdb, only in-frame clones are kept and a portion is missing. V and J calls and clone size are as listed in that table; D and trimming were resolved from the DNA. Of 70,000 to 95,000 clones in the sample, about 81% were seen once.

This receptor was identified in a human donor in a cohort sampled during active COVID-19. Sequences were obtained from peripheral blood. V usage is TRBV9 and J usage is TRBJ1-3, with 8 bases lining up with TRBD1. The CDR3 protein is CASSVGQGPGNTIYF. Written as DNA, the CDR3 is TGTGCCAGCAGCGTCGGACAGGGCCCTGGAAACACCATATATTTT.